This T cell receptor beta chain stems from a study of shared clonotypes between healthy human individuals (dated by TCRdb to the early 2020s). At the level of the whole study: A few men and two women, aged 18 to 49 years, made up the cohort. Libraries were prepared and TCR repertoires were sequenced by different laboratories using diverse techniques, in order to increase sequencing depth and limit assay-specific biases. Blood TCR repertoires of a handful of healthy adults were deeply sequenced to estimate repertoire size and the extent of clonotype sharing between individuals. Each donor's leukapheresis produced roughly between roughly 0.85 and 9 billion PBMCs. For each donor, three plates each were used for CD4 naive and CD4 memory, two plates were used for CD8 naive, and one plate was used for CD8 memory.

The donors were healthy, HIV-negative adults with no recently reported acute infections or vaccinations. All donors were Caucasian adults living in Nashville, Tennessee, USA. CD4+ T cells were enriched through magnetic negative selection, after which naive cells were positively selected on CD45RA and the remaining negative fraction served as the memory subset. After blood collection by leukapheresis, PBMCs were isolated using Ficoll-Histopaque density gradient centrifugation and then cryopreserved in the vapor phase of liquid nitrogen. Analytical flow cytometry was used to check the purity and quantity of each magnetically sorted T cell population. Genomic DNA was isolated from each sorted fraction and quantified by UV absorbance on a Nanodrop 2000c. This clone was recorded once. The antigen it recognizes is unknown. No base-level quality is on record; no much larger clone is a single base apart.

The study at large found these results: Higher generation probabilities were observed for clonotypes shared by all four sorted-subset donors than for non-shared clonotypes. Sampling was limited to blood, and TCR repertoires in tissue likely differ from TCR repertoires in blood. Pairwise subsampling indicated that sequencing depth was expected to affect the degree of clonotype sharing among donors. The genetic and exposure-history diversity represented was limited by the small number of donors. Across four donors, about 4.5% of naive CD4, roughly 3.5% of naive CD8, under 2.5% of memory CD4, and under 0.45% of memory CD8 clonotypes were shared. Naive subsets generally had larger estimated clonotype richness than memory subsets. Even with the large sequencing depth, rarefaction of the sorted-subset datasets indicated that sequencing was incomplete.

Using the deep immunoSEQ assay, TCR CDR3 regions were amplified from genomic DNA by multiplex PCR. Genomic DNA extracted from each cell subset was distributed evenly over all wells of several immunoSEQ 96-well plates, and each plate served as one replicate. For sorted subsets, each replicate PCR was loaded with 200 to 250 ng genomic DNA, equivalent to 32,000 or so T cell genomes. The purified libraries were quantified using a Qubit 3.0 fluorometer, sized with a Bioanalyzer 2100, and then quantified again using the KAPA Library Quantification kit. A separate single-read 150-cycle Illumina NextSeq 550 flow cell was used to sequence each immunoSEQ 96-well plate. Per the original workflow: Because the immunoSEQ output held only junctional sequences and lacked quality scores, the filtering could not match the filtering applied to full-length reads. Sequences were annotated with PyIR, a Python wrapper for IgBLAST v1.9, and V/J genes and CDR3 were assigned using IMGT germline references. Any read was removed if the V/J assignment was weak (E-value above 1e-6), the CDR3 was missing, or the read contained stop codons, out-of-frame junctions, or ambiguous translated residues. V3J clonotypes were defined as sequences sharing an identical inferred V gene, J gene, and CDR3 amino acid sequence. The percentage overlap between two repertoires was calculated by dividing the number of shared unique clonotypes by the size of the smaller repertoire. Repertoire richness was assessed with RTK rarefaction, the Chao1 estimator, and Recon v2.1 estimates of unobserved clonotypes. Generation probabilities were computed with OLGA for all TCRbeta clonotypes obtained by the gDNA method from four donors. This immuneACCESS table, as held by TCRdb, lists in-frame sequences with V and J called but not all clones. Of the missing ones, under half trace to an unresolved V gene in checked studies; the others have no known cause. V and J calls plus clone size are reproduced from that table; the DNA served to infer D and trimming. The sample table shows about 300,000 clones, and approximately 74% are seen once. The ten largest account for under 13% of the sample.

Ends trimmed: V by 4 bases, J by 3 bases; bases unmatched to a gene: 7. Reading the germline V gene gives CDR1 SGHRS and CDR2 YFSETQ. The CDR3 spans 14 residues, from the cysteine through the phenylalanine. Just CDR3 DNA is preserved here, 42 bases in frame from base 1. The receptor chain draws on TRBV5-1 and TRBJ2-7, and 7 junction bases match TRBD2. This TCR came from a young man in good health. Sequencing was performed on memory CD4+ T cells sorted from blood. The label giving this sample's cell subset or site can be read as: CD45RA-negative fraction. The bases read TGCGCCAGCAGCGTCGCGGGAGTCCGCTACGAGCAGTACTTC. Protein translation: CASSVAGVRYEQYF.